This entry concerns a single T cell receptor beta chain. Its antigen is undetermined. V was cut by 6 bases and J by 5 bases, with 11 bases left in between. The CDR3 totals 14 residues. From germline, CDR1 is MNHEY and CDR2 SVGAGI. This specimen comes from a study of T cell responses to AZD1222 COVID-19 vaccine. As for the study in general: Second-dose intervals near 4 or 12 weeks were combined. Whole-study findings and limits: The study found vaccine-associated CD4 TCRs spanning spike, dominant at 160-218 and 743-854. Spike-specific TCRs gained breadth and depth after people received two AZD1222 doses.

Only in-frame clones appear in the TCRdb table, and some are missing; sequencing was by immunoSEQ multiplex PCR. The data show 72,000 or so clones, with around 90% seen just once and about 22% held by the top ten. The gene calls are TRBV6-5 and TRBJ1-6; D perhaps matches TRBD1 (5 bases). The source of this sequence is an adult in good health. The sequences come from peripheral blood, collected on day 0 of AZD1222 vaccination. The CDR3: CASREGFDNSPLHF. The CDR3 DNA sequence: TGTGCCAGCAGGGAGGGGTTTGATAATTCACCCCTCCACTTT.